These 22 T cell receptor beta chains were sequenced from one sample in a study of blood T cell repertoires in COVID-19. The data were produced by immunoSEQ multiplex PCR, yet TCRdb's version contains in-frame clones alone and is incomplete. The data contain about 60,000 clones, roughly four fifths of them seen just once; the ten biggest clones take up more than 8%. Sequencing used peripheral blood. Receptor source: an elderly woman with acute or convalescent COVID-19.

The chain's CDR3 is CASSQVRGKNTGELFF. The CDR3 DNA reads TGTGCCAGCAGCCAGGTGCGGGGTAAGAACACCGGGGAGCTGTTTTTT. J is TRBJ2-2 and V is TRBV3-1 (or the pseudogene TRBV3-2), with D possibly TRBD2 on 6 matching bases. CDR1 and CDR2 (germline): LGHDT, YNNKEL (reference sequence). Trimming pared 3 bases from V and 1 base from J, leaving 12 bases between. The CDR3 is 16 amino acids.

This chain links TRBV9 with TRBJ2-1; unclear D gene. Deletions cut 0 bases from V and 0 bases from J, with 7 bases between. Germline V gene sequence: CDR1 SGDLS, CDR2 YYNGEE. The CDR3 has 15 residues. The DNA of the CDR3 is TGTGCCAGCAGCGTAGATCCGGTCTCCTACAATGAGCAGTTCTTC. It yields the protein CASSVDPVSYNEQFF.

This chain connects TRBV19 to TRBJ2-6; TRBD1 aligns across 10 bases. The germline CDR1 and CDR2 sequences are LNHDA and SQIVND (reference sequence). V dropped 4 bases and J dropped 0; count of bases not matched to a gene: 21. The length of the CDR3 is 23 residues. The DNA for the CDR3 is TGTGCCAGTAGTAGGGGAGCGAGCGGGACACCGGGACAGGGGCTCTCTGGGGCCAACGTCCTGACTTTC. This encodes CASSRGASGTPGQGLSGANVLTF.

This rearrangement joins TRBV7-2 to TRBJ2-5, with TRBD2 matching 7 bases. CDR1 and CDR2 from the germline V gene are SGHTA and FQGNSA. The V segment lost 4 bases and the J segment 5 bases; nucleotides outside the gene matches: 4. The CDR3 loop spans 13 amino acids. In nucleotides, the CDR3 is TGTGCCAGCAGCTCGACTAGCTTGGAGACCCAGTACTTC. Encoded protein: CASSSTSLETQYF.

The chain uses TRBV7-9 and TRBJ2-5; D is unresolved. V lost 0 bases, J lost 1 base, and 6 bases lay in between. From germline, CDR1 is SEHNR and CDR2 FQNEAQ (reference sequence). The CDR3 spans 14 residues. The DNA of the CDR3 is TGTGCCAGCAGCTTAGCAGCCCTCCAAGAGACCCAGTACTTC. The encoded protein is CASSLAALQETQYF.

The CDR3 nucleotides are TGTGCCAGCAGTTCAGAGACTCGGACTGAAGCTTTCTTT. Protein: CASSSETRTEAFF. This chain connects TRBV6-5 to TRBJ1-1; D gene ambiguous. CDR3 size: 13 residues. Germline-derived CDR1 and CDR2 are MNHEY and SVGAGI. V lost 4 bases to trimming and J lost 5 bases, with 11 bases between them.

A few counts support this clone. The chain links TRBV2 to TRBJ2-3; D not resolved. Germline CDR1 is SNHLY and CDR2 is FYNNEI. CDR3 length equals 14 residues. With 7 bases removed from V and 3 bases from J, the gap between germline ends came to 14 bases. Here the CDR3 DNA reads TGTGCCAGCATTGGCAGGCCCGTTACAGATACGCAGTATTTT. Amino acid sequence: CASIGRPVTDTQYF.

The CDR3 DNA follows: TGTGCCACCAGCAGAGATCGGGGACAAACCTATGGCTACACCTTC. It encodes CATSRDRGQTYGYTF. V usage is TRBV15 and J usage is TRBJ1-2, with a tentative D call TRBD1 (6 bases). V lost 0 bases, J lost 4 bases, and 12 bases lay in between. The V gene's germline CDR1 is LNHNV and CDR2 YYDKDF (reference sequence). The CDR3 length is 15 residues.

The rearrangement links TRBV24-1 to TRBJ2-3; TRBD2 matches 7 bases. This CDR3 has 16 residues. Unmatched junction bases numbered 6, after V lost 4 bases and J lost 0 bases. Per the germline V gene, CDR1 is KGHDR and CDR2 is SFDVKD. CDR3 bases: TGTGCCACCAGTGACAGGACTAGTTCTAGCACAGATACGCAGTATTTT. Translation gives CATSDRTSSSTDTQYF.

The rearrangement links TRBV10-1 to TRBJ2-1; weak D call: TRBD2 (5 bases). The CDR3 consists of 14 residues. V was pared by 3 bases and J by 3 bases, with 9 bases between. The germline V gene encodes CDR1 WNHNN and CDR2 SYGVQD (reference sequence). The CDR3 is CASSDSASYNEQFF. The CDR3 coding sequence is TGCGCCAGCAGTGATAGCGCCAGCTACAATGAGCAGTTCTTC.

The rearrangement joins TRBV5-1 to TRBJ2-3; weak D call: TRBD2 (6 bases). This CDR3 has 15 amino acids. The ends were cut back, 4 bases at V and 2 bases at J, with 14 bases in the middle. CDR1 is SGHRS and CDR2 is YFSETQ in the germline V gene. The CDR3 DNA reads TGCGCCAGCAGCATCGGGACTGTCAACACAGATACGCAGTATTTT. It is translated as CASSIGTVNTDTQYF.

This clone was seen a single time. CDR3 loop: CASRGQGTGELFF. The CDR3 DNA sequence: TGCGCCAGCAGAGGACAGGGGACCGGGGAGCTGTTTTTT. J is TRBJ2-2 and V is TRBV10-1, with 9 bases fitting TRBD1. The CDR3 length is 13 residues. J lost 5 bases, V lost 6 bases, and 1 base had no gene match. Germline loops: CDR1 WNHNN, CDR2 SYGVQD (reference sequence).

This chain joins TRBV12-5 and TRBJ2-7, with unresolved D. V dropped 5 bases and J dropped 6 bases, with 8 bases sitting between them. Germline V gene sequence: CDR1 LGHNT, CDR2 FRNRAP. The CDR3 runs to 11 residues. This CDR3 is CASGQLLEQYF. DNA of the CDR3: TGTGCTAGTGGTCAACTTCTCGAGCAGTACTTC.

The table lists this clone with a count of one. The CDR3 protein is CASSWRDPREQFF. CDR3 in DNA: TGTGCCAGCAGTTGGCGGGACCCCCGTGAGCAGTTCTTC. The V and J genes are TRBV12-3 or TRBV12-4 and TRBJ2-1; maybe TRBD2 (6 bases). The CDR3 has 13 amino acids. Trimming pared 4 bases from V and 9 bases from J, leaving 13 bases between.

The V gene is TRBV6-5, the J gene TRBJ1-1; TRBD1 might be the D (6 bases). The CDR3 runs 15 residues. Between the trimmed V and J ends, which lost 7 bases and 4 bases, there was a span of 19 bases. CDR1 is MNHEY, CDR2 SVGAGI, per germline. Here the CDR3 DNA reads TGTGCCAGCAACCAACAGGGTCGTGTGGGCACTGAAGCTTTCTTT. As protein: CASNQQGRVGTEAFF.

Here the CDR3 DNA reads TGTGCCAGCAGCTTAGGGACAGGCGGTGAAAAACTGTTTTTT. It specifies CASSLGTGGEKLFF. The chain couples TRBV7-9 to TRBJ1-4, with TRBD1 matching over 7 bases. Germline V gives CDR1 SEHNR, CDR2 FQNEAQ (reference sequence). The V and J ends lost 1 base and 7 bases, in that order; junction bases with no gene match: 3. This CDR3 is 14 amino acids long.

The rearrangement uses TRBV2 and TRBJ2-2; D is unresolved. CDR1 SNHLY and CDR2 FYNNEI come from the germline V gene. V shed 8 bases and J shed 4 bases, with 14 bases lying between them. The CDR3 runs 14 residues. DNA of the CDR3: TGTGCCAGCCGCCGCGCAGGCTCCACCGGGGAGCTGTTTTTT. As protein: CASRRAGSTGELFF. The variable domain in full, with the rest retrieved from reference TRBV2 and TRBJ2-2, is EPEVTQTPSHQVTQMGQEVILRCVPISNHLYFYWYRQILGQKVEFLVSFYNNEISEKSEIFDDQFSVERPDGSNFTLKIRSTKLEDSAMYFCASRRAGSTGELFFGEGSRLTVL.

J is TRBJ1-4 and V is TRBV3-1 (or the pseudogene TRBV3-2), with D hard to call. Trimming took 1 base from V and 12 from J, leaving 15 bases between them. Germline V lookup: CDR1 LGHDT, CDR2 YNNKEL (reference sequence). The CDR3 consists of 14 residues. The CDR3 reads CASSQGSKRVELFF. The CDR3 bases are TGTGCCAGCAGCCAAGGCAGCAAGCGGGTAGAACTGTTTTTT.

This sequence joins TRBV6-5 and TRBJ1-6; D is ambiguous. Germline CDR1 MNHEY, CDR2 SVGAGI. The CDR3 loop spans 14 amino acids. Trimming shortened V by 5 bases and J by 6 bases, and 11 bases separated the two germline ends. The CDR3 region is CASSRDTLNSPLHF. Written as DNA, the CDR3 is TGTGCCAGCAGTCGCGATACTCTTAATTCACCCCTCCACTTT.

This sequence joins TRBV5-4 and TRBJ2-5, with D perhaps matching TRBD2 (6 bases). This CDR3 has 13 residues. Deletions cut 4 bases from V and 3 bases from J, with 10 bases between. Germline CDR1 reads SGHNT; CDR2 reads YYREEE (reference sequence). CDR3 DNA sequence: TGTGCCAGCAGCCTGACTAGTGAAGAGACCCAGTACTTC. Its translation: CASSLTSEETQYF.

The V and J genes are TRBV5-4 and TRBJ1-3; a weak D match, TRBD1 (5 bases). V was trimmed by 0 bases and J by 0 bases, leaving 13 bases between them. Germline assignment: CDR1 SGHNT and CDR2 YYREEE (reference sequence). The CDR3 covers 17 residues. This chain's CDR3 is CASSLGGLLSSGNTIYF. The CDR3 DNA is TGTGCCAGCAGCTTGGGGGGACTTCTCAGCTCTGGAAACACCATATATTTT. The entire variable domain, with the rest obtained from reference TRBV5-4 and TRBJ1-3, is as follows: ETGVTQSPTHLIKTRGQQVTLRCSSQSGHNTVSWYQQALGQGPQFIFQYYREEENGRGNFPPRFSGLQFPNYSSELNVNALELDDSALYLCASSLGGLLSSGNTIYFGEGSWLTVV.

The rearrangement joins TRBV5-1 to TRBJ1-1; 7 bases fit TRBD1. This CDR3 has 15 amino acids. Per germline, CDR1 SGHRS and CDR2 YFSETQ. V dropped 4 bases and J dropped 1; count of bases not matched to a gene: 7. CDR3 coding DNA: TGCGCCAGCAGCCTCAGACAGGGTGGGAACACTGAAGCTTTCTTT. It codes for CASSLRQGGNTEAFF.